This TCR beta chain derives from a study of T cell repertoires in cytomegalovirus infection. Whole-study results and caveats: Clonotype analysis showed dominance of the ex vivo response by HLA-C-restricted CMV-specific TCR beta clonotypes.

A note on this clonotype: No antigen is known for it.

TCRdb itself ran the reads through MiXCR, one entry per CDR3 protein. Altogether fewer than 700,000 distinct CDR3 sequences are present, approximately 24% being singletons, with the ten largest covering 6.5% to 10%. The CDR3 covers 12 residues. Germline V lookup: CDR1 DFQATT, CDR2 SNEGSKA (reference sequence). V was pared by 5 bases and J by 6 bases, with 14 bases between. This clonotype originated in a human donor in good health (CMV status not recorded). Some clones in this sample may be carry-over from other donors' samples. The sample taken for sequencing was CD8+ T cells from PBMCs. The gene calls are TRBV20-1 and TRBJ2-7; possibly TRBD1 for D (5 bases). CDR3 DNA: TGCAGTGCTCCTGGGCAGGGTCCCGAGCAGTACGTC. Amino acid sequence: CSAPGQGPEQYV.